One sample yielded the 4 T cell receptor beta chains listed below, sequenced in a study of shared clonotypes between healthy human individuals. TCRdb keeps only in-frame clones here, not all; method: immunoSEQ multiplex PCR. The table includes hundreds of thousands of clones, roughly 77% detected once. The specimen was PBMCs. These receptor sequences come from a woman aged 40 to 50 in good health. Some clones in this sample may be carry-over from other donors' samples.

The J gene is TRBJ2-7, the V gene TRBV7-3, with D unclear. Trimming cost V 0 bases and J 6 bases, with 9 bases left between them. CDR3 length: 13 residues. Germline CDR1 is SGHTA and CDR2 is FQGTGA. This CDR3 is CASSLTFASEQYF. In DNA, the CDR3 is TGTGCCAGCAGCTTAACGTTTGCGTCCGAGCAGTACTTC.

V is TRBV2 and J is TRBJ2-5; TRBD1 aligns across 9 bases. The length of the CDR3 is 16 residues. The junction had 13 bases not matched to a gene; V was cut back by 6 bases and J by 5 bases. CDR1 SNHLY and CDR2 FYNNEI come from the germline V gene. This chain's CDR3 is CASRSLTGGLRETQYF. CDR3 nucleotide sequence: TGTGCCAGCAGAAGTCTGACAGGGGGATTGAGGGAGACCCAGTACTTC.

J is TRBJ2-7 and V is TRBV5-6, with unresolved D. The germline CDR1 and CDR2 sequences are SGHDT and YYEEEE. There are 14 residues in the CDR3. V was clipped by 0 bases and J by 3 bases, with 10 bases between them. This CDR3 reads CASSLAGQSYEQYF. In nucleotides, the CDR3 is TGTGCCAGCAGCTTGGCCGGTCAGAGCTACGAGCAGTACTTC.

The V and J genes are TRBV18 and TRBJ2-7, with TRBD2 identical over 13 bases. The CDR3 is 15 residues long. The germline CDR1 and CDR2 sequences are KGHSH and LQKENI. V lost 4 bases to trimming and J lost 2 bases; unmatched junction nucleotides: 2. The CDR3 here is CASSRTSGGAYEQYF. The DNA for the CDR3 is TGTGCCAGCTCACGGACTAGCGGGGGTGCCTACGAGCAGTACTTC.